The 6 T cell receptor beta chains in this list originate from one sample, sequenced in a study of T-cell reconstitution after alpha-beta-depleted transplantation in children. For TCRbeta, the library was prepared with unique molecular identifiers. TCRdb used MiXCR to reprocess the PCR reads, holding one entry per CDR3 protein. The table has 450,000 to 600,000 distinct CDR3 sequences, more than 9% seen once; the top ten hold 2% to 2.5%. The sample consisted of PBMCs, taken before TCRalphabeta/CD19-depleted stem cell transplant. The receptors were sampled from a child younger than 10 with inherited bone marrow failure, due to receive a stem cell transplant.

This clonotype appeared many times. This sequence joins TRBV9 and TRBJ2-5; D gene uncertain. Trimming shortened V by 0 bases and J by 3 bases, and 12 bases separated the two germline ends. CDR3 length: 15 residues. Per germline, CDR1 SGDLS and CDR2 YYNGEE. In DNA form, the CDR3 reads TGTGCCAGCAGCGTAGACGGCGGCAGAGAAGAGACCCAGTACTTC. It is translated as CASSVDGGREETQYF.

This clonotype was recorded at least ten times. CDR3 loop: CASNTRVPPQETQYF. As DNA, the CDR3 is TGTGCCAGCAACACGAGGGTACCACCACAAGAGACCCAGTACTTC. V and J are TRBV28 and TRBJ2-5, with a weak D call TRBD2 (5 bases). The germline gives CDR1 MDHEN, CDR2 SYDVKM. This CDR3 is 15 amino acids long. The V gene lost 7 bases and the J gene lost 2 bases, with 17 bases spanning the gap.

The table lists this clonotype with many counts. The rearrangement uses TRBV5-5 and TRBJ1-2; D unresolved. The V end lost 5 bases, the J end lost 3 bases, and 14 bases lay between the germline ends. Germline CDR1 reads SGHKS; CDR2 reads YYEKEE (reference sequence). The CDR3 sequence is 14 residues long. The CDR3 region is CASRLAPPDYGYTF. DNA of the CDR3: TGTGCCAGCAGGTTAGCCCCGCCGGACTATGGCTACACCTTC.

This clonotype was seen many times. This chain connects TRBV12-3 or TRBV12-4 to TRBJ2-1, with TRBD2 matching 7 bases. The V and J ends lost 5 bases and 4 bases, in that order; junction bases with no gene match: 8. This CDR3 contains 15 residues. CDR3 DNA: TGTGCCAGCAGTCCCCCCTCGGGAGGTTACAATGAGCAGTTCTTC. Translated, it gives CASSPPSGGYNEQFF.

This clonotype was observed many times. The V call is TRBV29-1, the J call TRBJ2-2, with D possibly TRBD1 on 6 matching bases. The CDR3 loop spans 13 amino acids. The germline gives CDR1 SQVTM, CDR2 ANQGSEA. The V gene lost 2 bases and the J gene lost 6 bases, with 10 bases spanning the gap. The CDR3 DNA sequence: TGCAGCGTTGAAAGGACAGTGCCCGGGGAGCTGTTTTTT. Protein sequence: CSVERTVPGELFF.

This clonotype has ten or more counts. The rearrangement links TRBV12-3 or TRBV12-4 to TRBJ2-7; D possibly corresponds to TRBD1 (5 bases). Trimming removed 6 bases from V and 4 bases from J, with 13 bases in between. The CDR3 consists of 13 residues. DNA of the CDR3: TGTGCCAGCAGAGAGGCGGCAGGGTACGAGCAGTACTTC. It translates to CASREAAGYEQYF.